This TCR beta chain was sequenced during a study of glioma-infiltrating T cells after dendritic cell vaccination. Study-level background: Patients received autologous tumor lysate-pulsed dendritic cell vaccination between about 2002 and 2013.

Profiled with immunoSEQ multiplex PCR; TCRdb holds only in-frame clones, not every one. The table includes tens of thousands of clones, under 90% detected once. Time point defined: after dendritic cell vaccination, including at tumor progression/relapse. The germline V gene has CDR1 SGDLS and CDR2 YYNGEE. The CDR3 runs 15 residues. After removal of 2 bases from V and 0 bases from J, the junction contained 1 base not matched to a gene. The source is a human donor with glioblastoma. The sample in question was blood, obtained after dendritic cell vaccination. This chain uses TRBV9 with TRBJ2-5; 10 bases agree with TRBD2. In nucleotides, the CDR3 is TGTGCCAGCAGCGTTGGACTAGCGGACCAAGAGACCCAGTACTTC. Protein: CASSVGLADQETQYF.